The rows below give T cell receptor beta chains drawn from one sample of a study of T cell repertoires in cytomegalovirus infection. Which antigens these TCRs recognize remains unknown. Each CDR3 protein gets one entry after TCRdb re-called the reads with MiXCR. Altogether about 830,000 distinct CDR3 sequences are present, 32% being singletons, with the ten largest covering 9.5% to 15%. Source: cultured CD8+ T cells from PBMCs, taken from culture after CMV antigen stimulation. The receptor set was obtained from a human donor in good health (CMV status not recorded). Some clones in this sample may be carry-over from other donors' samples. The CDR3 runs from the conserved cysteine through the conserved F or W.

j_gene: TRBJ1-2; v_gene: TRBV7-8; CDR3aa: CASSPGQGAHGYTF
j_gene: TRBJ1-6; v_gene: TRBV7-9; CDR3aa: CASSFADYNSPLHF
j_gene: TRBJ2-5; v_gene: TRBV2; CDR3aa: CASSEGDRVGETQYF
j_gene: TRBJ2-3; v_gene: TRBV15; CDR3aa: CATSSEHQQGRRADTQYF
j_gene: TRBJ1-2; v_gene: TRBV7-9; CDR3aa: CASSLIEKRESNYGYTF
j_gene: TRBJ2-6; v_gene: TRBV6-1; CDR3aa: CASSSRDRDTGANVLTF
j_gene: TRBJ2-1; v_gene: TRBV7-6; CDR3aa: CASSIHRRQGYTEQFF
j_gene: TRBJ1-2; v_gene: TRBV6-1; CDR3aa: CASRPATGTESGWSIGYTF
j_gene: TRBJ1-2; v_gene: TRBV7-6; CDR3aa: CASSFGTGVYGYTF
j_gene: TRBJ2-5; v_gene: TRBV6-1; CDR3aa: CASSESSGIQETQYF
j_gene: TRBJ2-1; v_gene: TRBV7-8; CDR3aa: CASSHFLAGQYNEQFF
j_gene: TRBJ1-1; v_gene: TRBV6-1; CDR3aa: CASSLIPGSTEAFF
j_gene: TRBJ1-5; v_gene: TRBV28; CDR3aa: CASSSEENYSNQPQHF
j_gene: TRBJ1-1; v_gene: TRBV28; CDR3aa: CASSLTRSLNTEAFF
j_gene: TRBJ2-1; v_gene: TRBV11-2; CDR3aa: CASSRGGPSFYNEQFF
j_gene: TRBJ2-3; v_gene: TRBV14; CDR3aa: CASSDLAERADTQYF
j_gene: TRBJ1-6; v_gene: TRBV7-6; CDR3aa: CASSLGEGRSPLHF
j_gene: TRBJ2-5; v_gene: TRBV10-3; CDR3aa: CAISATQQPLEETQYF
j_gene: TRBJ2-2; v_gene: TRBV7-9; CDR3aa: CASSLQRRPGELFF
j_gene: TRBJ2-3; v_gene: TRBV27; CDR3aa: CASSLLGGGGDTQYF
j_gene: TRBJ2-3; v_gene: TRBV4-3; CDR3aa: CASSQGSDGDTQYF
j_gene: TRBJ1-1; v_gene: TRBV3-1; CDR3aa: CASSQDLTGPTEAFF
j_gene: TRBJ1-4; v_gene: TRBV7-6; CDR3aa: CASSLRIRDRREKLFF